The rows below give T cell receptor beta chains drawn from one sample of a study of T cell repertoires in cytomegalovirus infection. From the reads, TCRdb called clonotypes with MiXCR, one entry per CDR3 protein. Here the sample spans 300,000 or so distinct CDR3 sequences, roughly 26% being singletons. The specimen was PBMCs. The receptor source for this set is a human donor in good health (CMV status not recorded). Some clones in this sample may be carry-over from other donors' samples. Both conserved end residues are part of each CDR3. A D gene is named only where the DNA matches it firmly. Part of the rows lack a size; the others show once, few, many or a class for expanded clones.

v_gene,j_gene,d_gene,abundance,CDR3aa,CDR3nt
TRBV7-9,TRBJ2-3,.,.,CASSLRAPPDTQYF,TGTGCCAGCAGCTTACGAGCACCCCCAGATACGCAGTATTTT
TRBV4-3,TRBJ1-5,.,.,CASSQADSRNQPQHF,TGCGCCAGCAGCCAGGCCGACAGTCGCAATCAGCCCCAGCATTTT
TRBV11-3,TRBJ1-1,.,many,CASSLDSGSNTEAFF,TGTGCCAGCAGCTTAGATTCAGGGTCGAACACTGAAGCTTTCTTT
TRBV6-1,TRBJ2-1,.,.,CASSQTAYNEQFF,TGTGCCAGCAGTCAGACAGCCTACAATGAGCAGTTCTTC
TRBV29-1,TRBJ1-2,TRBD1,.,CSGGRTGEYGYTF,TGCAGCGGGGGCCGGACAGGCGAATATGGCTACACCTTC
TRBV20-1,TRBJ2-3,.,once,CSARALRGGISDTQYF,TGCAGTGCTAGAGCACTAAGAGGCGGGATATCAGATACGCAGTATTTT
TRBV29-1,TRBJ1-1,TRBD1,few,CSVGTGIRTEAFF,TGCAGCGTAGGGACAGGGATTCGAACTGAAGCTTTCTTT
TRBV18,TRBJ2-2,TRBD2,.,CASSPLAQRGDGANTGELFF,TGTGCCAGCTCACCCCTCGCCCAGCGGGGGGATGGAGCGAACACCGGGGAGCTGTTTTTT
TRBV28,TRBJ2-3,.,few,CASSPFGGVGTDTQYF,TGTGCCAGCAGTCCTTTCGGCGGGGTGGGCACAGATACGCAGTATTTT
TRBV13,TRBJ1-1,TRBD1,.,CASSRGQGVNEAFF,TGTGCCAGCAGCCGTGGACAGGGGGTCAACGAAGCTTTCTTT
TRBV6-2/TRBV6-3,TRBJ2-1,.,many,CASSMRETLTGSGENEQFF,TGTGCCAGCAGTATGCGGGAAACCTTGACAGGTTCGGGGGAGAATGAGCAGTTCTTC
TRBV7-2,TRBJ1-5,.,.,CASSLFGANQPQHF,TGTGCCAGCAGCTTATTCGGGGCTAATCAGCCCCAGCATTTT
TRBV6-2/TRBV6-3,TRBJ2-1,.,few,CASSFAGPWDEQFF,TGTGCCAGCAGTTTTGCGGGGCCTTGGGATGAGCAGTTCTTC
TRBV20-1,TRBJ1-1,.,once,CSARSDRNTEAFF,TGCAGTGCTAGGTCGGACAGGAACACTGAAGCTTTCTTT
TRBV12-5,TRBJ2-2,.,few,CASGPPDGTGELFF,TGTGCTAGTGGTCCCCCCGACGGGACCGGGGAGCTGTTTTTT
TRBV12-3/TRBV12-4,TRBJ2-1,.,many,CASSLHLGGTPYNEQFF,TGTGCCAGCAGTCTCCACCTTGGGGGAACACCCTACAATGAGCAGTTCTTC
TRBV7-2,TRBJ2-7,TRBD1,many,CASSRSGTAYEQYF,TGTGCCAGCAGCCGGTCGGGGACAGCCTACGAGCAGTACTTC
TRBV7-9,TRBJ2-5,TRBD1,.,CASGTGIFGETQYF,TGTGCCAGCGGGACAGGGATTTTTGGGGAGACCCAGTACTTC
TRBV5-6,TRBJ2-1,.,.,CASSLGRLSAVNEQFF,TGTGCCAGCAGCTTGGGCAGGCTCTCCGCGGTCAATGAGCAGTTCTTC
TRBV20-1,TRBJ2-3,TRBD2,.,CSVKRDSTDTQYF,TGCAGTGTCAAGCGGGACAGCACAGATACGCAGTATTTT
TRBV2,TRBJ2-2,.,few,CASSVVDTGELFF,TGTGCCAGCAGTGTAGTGGACACCGGGGAGCTGTTTTTT
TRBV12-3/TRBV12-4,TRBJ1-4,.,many,CASGSAHHNEKLFF,TGTGCCAGCGGGTCGGCTCACCATAATGAAAAACTGTTTTTT
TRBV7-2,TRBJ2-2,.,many,CASSSLAIYTGELFF,TGTGCCAGCAGCTCACTCGCAATATACACCGGGGAGCTGTTTTTT
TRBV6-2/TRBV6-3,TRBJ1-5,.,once,CASSYSERGSNQPQHF,TGTGCCAGCAGTTACTCGGAGAGGGGTAGCAATCAGCCCCAGCATTTT
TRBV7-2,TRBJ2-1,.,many,CASSFANYNEQFF,TGTGCCAGCAGCTTTGCCAACTACAATGAGCAGTTCTTC
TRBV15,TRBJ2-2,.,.,CATSRTTRLELFF,TGTGCCACCAGCAGAACAACCAGACTTGAGCTGTTTTTT
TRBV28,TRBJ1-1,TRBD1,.,CASKKTGAMNTEAFF,TGTGCCAGCAAAAAGACAGGGGCCATGAACACTGAAGCTTTCTTT
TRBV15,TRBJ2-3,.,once,CATSAPGQPSTDTQYF,TGTGCCACCAGCGCCCCGGGACAACCTAGCACAGATACGCAGTATTTT
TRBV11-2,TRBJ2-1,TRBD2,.,CASSPREDLTYEQLF,TGTGCCAGCAGCCCCCGGGAGGACCTCACCTATGAGCAGTTGTTC
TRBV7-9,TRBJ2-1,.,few,CASRHQGAGNNEQFF,TGTGCCAGCAGGCATCAAGGGGCGGGAAACAATGAGCAGTTCTTC
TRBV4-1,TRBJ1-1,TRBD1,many,CASSQAPGQVDTEAFF,TGCGCCAGCAGCCAAGCTCCGGGACAGGTAGACACTGAAGCTTTCTTT
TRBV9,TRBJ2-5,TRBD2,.,CASSVVGGGARETQYF,TGTGCCAGCAGCGTAGTTGGCGGGGGGGCTCGAGAGACCCAGTACTTC
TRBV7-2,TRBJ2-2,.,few,CASSLASANTGELFF,TGTGCCAGCAGCTTAGCTTCCGCGAACACCGGGGAGCTGTTTTTT
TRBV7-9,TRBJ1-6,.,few,CASSPGPTWNSPLHF,TGTGCCAGCAGCCCGGGACCTACTTGGAATTCACCCCTCCACTTT
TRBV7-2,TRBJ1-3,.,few,CASSPVLGLKYTIYF,TGTGCCAGCAGCCCGGTCTTAGGGCTCAAATACACCATATATTTT
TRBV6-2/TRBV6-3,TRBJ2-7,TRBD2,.,CASSTHLAGAYEQYF,TGTGCCAGCAGTACGCATCTAGCGGGAGCTTACGAGCAGTACTTC
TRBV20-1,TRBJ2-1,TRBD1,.,CSASETGSYNEQFF,TGCAGTGCTAGTGAGACAGGGTCCTACAATGAGCAGTTCTTC
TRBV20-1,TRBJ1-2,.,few,CSARVQNYGYTF,TGCAGTGCTAGGGTACAGAACTATGGCTACACCTTC
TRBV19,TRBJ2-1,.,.,CASSISGTPDNEQFF,TGTGCCAGTAGTATCTCCGGGACTCCTGACAATGAGCAGTTCTTC
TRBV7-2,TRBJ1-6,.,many,CASSLALGESPLHF,TGTGCCAGCAGCTTAGCGCTGGGGGAATCACCCCTCCACTTT
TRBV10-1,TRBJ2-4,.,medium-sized,CASSEVDKNIQYF,TGCGCCAGCAGTGAAGTAGACAAAAACATTCAGTACTTC
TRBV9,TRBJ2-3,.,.,CASSVVGWASTDTQYF,TGTGCCAGCAGCGTAGTTGGTTGGGCTAGCACAGATACGCAGTATTTT
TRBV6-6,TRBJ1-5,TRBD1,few,CASRGQGANQPQHF,TGTGCCAGCCGCGGACAGGGGGCGAATCAGCCCCAGCATTTT